This is a list of T cell receptor beta chains from one sample in a study of blood T cell repertoires in COVID-19. Only in-frame clones appear in the TCRdb table, and some are missing; sequencing was by immunoSEQ multiplex PCR. The data show 200,000 to 250,000 clones, with around nine tenths seen just once and 1.5% to 2% held by the top ten. The specimen sequenced was PBMCs or T cells enriched from blood (not recorded which). The receptors were sampled from a woman under 30 who had recovered from COVID-19. Both conserved end residues are part of each CDR3. D genes are given only for firm matches. Size values are once, few and many counts, or a class for expanded clones, and some rows have none.

clone_size,d_call,v_call,j_call,cdr3_aa,cdr3_nt
-,-,TRBV11-3,TRBJ1-2,CASSLQGRGYTF,TGTGCCAGCAGCTTACAGGGCCGGGGCTACACCTTC
-,TRBD1,TRBV24-1,TRBJ1-6,CATSAGTANSPLHF,TGTGCCACCAGCGCCGGGACAGCAAATTCACCCCTCCACTTT
once,-,TRBV18,TRBJ2-2,CASSPGPSSTGELFF,TGTGCCAGCTCACCCGGACCTAGCTCCACCGGGGAGCTGTTTTTT
-,TRBD1,TRBV18,TRBJ1-5,CASSPLDRGSDQPQHF,TGTGCCAGCTCACCGTTGGACAGGGGTAGCGATCAGCCCCAGCATTTT
-,-,TRBV2,TRBJ1-2,CASSQGYYGYTF,TGTGCCAGCAGTCAGGGCTACTATGGCTACACCTTC
-,TRBD1,TRBV2,TRBJ1-6,CASRLTGWVSPLHF,TGTGCCAGCAGGTTGACAGGGTGGGTTTCACCCCTCCACTTT
-,TRBD2,TRBV2,TRBJ2-7,CASSAERGPGEQYF,TGTGCCAGCAGTGCAGAGCGGGGCCCCGGAGAGCAGTACTTC
-,-,TRBV28,TRBJ2-5,CASSLLDSSTQYF,TGTGCCAGCAGTTTATTGGACAGTTCAACCCAGTACTTC
few,TRBD1,TRBV3-1/TRBV3-2,TRBJ2-2,CASRQGEATGELFF,TGTGCCAGCCGACAGGGCGAGGCCACCGGGGAGCTGTTTTTT
-,TRBD1,TRBV7-9,TRBJ1-6,CASSLVQGNNSPLHF,TGTGCCAGCAGCTTAGTACAGGGGAATAATTCACCCCTCCACTTT
-,TRBD1,TRBV10-1,TRBJ1-1,CASSESLPGGPNTEAFF,TGCGCCAGCAGTGAGTCCTTGCCAGGGGGTCCGAACACTGAAGCTTTCTTT
-,-,TRBV2,TRBJ1-6,CASDSHPPLHF,TGTGCCTCGGACAGTCACCCACCCCTCCACTTT
-,TRBD2,TRBV11-3,TRBJ2-7,CASSLAIAGEQYF,TGTGCCAGCAGCTTAGCAATAGCGGGCGAGCAGTACTTC
-,TRBD1,TRBV11-2,TRBJ1-2,CASSRDRVGGGYTF,TGTGCCAGCAGCCGGGACAGGGTGGGAGGTGGCTACACCTTC
-,TRBD2,TRBV6-5,TRBJ2-1,CASSYSGGGTYNEQFF,TGTGCCAGCAGTTACTCGGGCGGGGGGACCTACAATGAGCAGTTCTTC
-,TRBD1,TRBV28,TRBJ2-7,CASSPHSWQGAAPGEQYF,TGTGCCAGCAGTCCTCACTCCTGGCAGGGGGCTGCCCCGGGCGAGCAGTACTTC
-,TRBD1,TRBV5-1,TRBJ2-7,CASSSTHRDRGGWSYEQYF,TGCGCCAGCAGCTCCACCCACCGGGACAGGGGAGGCTGGTCCTACGAGCAGTACTTC
-,-,TRBV2,TRBJ2-5,CASSARGQETQYF,TGTGCCAGCAGCGCCCGGGGGCAAGAGACCCAGTACTTC
-,TRBD2,TRBV27,TRBJ2-2,CASRRRLAGGTGELFF,TGTGCCAGCAGAAGAAGACTAGCGGGGGGGACCGGGGAGCTGTTTTTT
-,-,TRBV5-4,TRBJ2-3,CASSLPTDTQYF,TGTGCCAGCAGCTTGCCGACAGATACGCAGTATTTT
-,TRBD2,TRBV6-5,TRBJ2-4,CASSSSGGINIQYF,TGTGCCAGCAGCTCCTCCGGGGGGATAAACATTCAGTACTTC
-,TRBD2,TRBV24-1,TRBJ2-1,CATSDLGVGLAGGIKQFF,TGTGCCACCAGTGATTTGGGAGTGGGACTAGCGGGGGGTATCAAGCAGTTCTTC
-,TRBD2,TRBV11-2,TRBJ2-2,CASSRRGAGSGDPGELFF,TGTGCCAGCAGCCGGCGGGGGGCGGGCAGTGGTGATCCCGGGGAGCTGTTTTTT
once,-,TRBV12-5,TRBJ2-3,CASGLLVLADTQYF,TGTGCTAGTGGTTTGTTAGTCTTAGCGGATACGCAGTATTTT
-,-,TRBV28,TRBJ2-2,CASSPDRRNTGELFF,TGTGCCAGCAGTCCCGACAGGCGAAACACCGGGGAGCTGTTTTTT
-,-,TRBV2,TRBJ1-4,CASSVRPDEKLFF,TGTGCCAGCAGTGTGAGGCCAGATGAAAAACTGTTTTTT
-,-,TRBV27,TRBJ1-6,CASSLQGNSPLHF,TGTGCCAGCAGTTTACAGGGAAATTCACCCCTCCACTTT